These T cell receptor beta chains were read from a single sample in a study of T cells in Graves' hyperthyroidism and ophthalmopathy. TCRdb processed the multiplex PCR reads anew with MiXCR; each CDR3 protein has one entry. This sample has about 380,000 distinct CDR3 sequences; about 18% occur once, and the top ten carry 35% to 50%. The specimen sequenced was blood. These receptors originate from a man younger than 35 with Graves' ophthalmopathy. Both conserved end residues are part of each CDR3. The D gene is left open where the match is weak. Clone size is not always given. Where it is, it says once, few, many or a class for expanded clones.

TRBJ2-7 - TRBD1 TRBV28 CASSRPGTGSAYEQYF TGTGCCAGCAGTCGCCCCGGGACAGGGTCCGCCTACGAGCAGTACTTC
TRBJ1-6 - TRBD1 TRBV7-9 CASSPQTGQSPLHF TGTGCCAGCAGCCCTCAGACAGGGCAGTCACCCCTCCACTTT
TRBJ2-7 few TRBD1 TRBV18 CASSPQGQRSLYEQYF TGTGCCAGCTCACCACAGGGACAGAGGTCCCTCTACGAGCAGTACTTC
TRBJ2-7 many - TRBV6-1 CASGRLPPYEQYF TGTGCCAGCGGACGACTACCCCCCTACGAGCAGTACTTC
TRBJ1-5 - - TRBV30 CAWSVRGVYQPQHF TGTGCCTGGAGTGTAAGGGGGGTTTATCAGCCCCAGCATTTT
TRBJ2-3 many - TRBV7-2 CASTGQTTDTQYF TGTGCCAGCACCGGCCAGACCACAGATACGCAGTATTTT
TRBJ2-3 many TRBD1 TRBV6-1 CASSETGGAGTDTQYF TGTGCCAGCAGTGAAACAGGGGGCGCAGGAACAGATACGCAGTATTTT
TRBJ2-2 many - TRBV12-3/TRBV12-4 CASSFFGELFF TGTGCCAGCAGTTTTTTCGGGGAGCTGTTTTTT
TRBJ2-3 many - TRBV27 CASSEPGRTDTQYF TGTGCCAGCAGTGAACCAGGGCGTACAGATACGCAGTATTTT
TRBJ2-1 - TRBD1 TRBV7-9 CASSFGDRNEQFF TGTGCCAGCAGCTTTGGGGACAGAAATGAGCAGTTCTTC
TRBJ1-5 - - TRBV6-4 CASSDSPGQPQHF TGTGCCAGCAGTGACTCCCCCGGTCAGCCCCAGCATTTT
TRBJ2-3 - - TRBV5-4 CASSLLASRDTQYF TGTGCCAGCAGCTTGCTAGCCAGTAGGGATACGCAGTATTTT
TRBJ2-3 once TRBD2 TRBV9 CASSFLGTSGGGTQYF TGTGCCAGCAGCTTCCTCGGGACTAGCGGGGGGGGGACGCAGTATTTT
TRBJ1-3 many - TRBV11-2 CASSPTQWVTGNTIYF TGTGCCAGCAGCCCCACCCAATGGGTTACTGGAAACACCATATATTTT
TRBJ1-2 - - TRBV6-1 CASTSGGNYGYTF TGTGCCAGCACCTCGGGGGGAAACTATGGCTACACCTTC
TRBJ2-7 few - TRBV7-2 CASSLTYEGVYEQYF TGTGCCAGCAGCTTAACTTACGAGGGAGTCTACGAGCAGTACTTC
TRBJ1-1 - - TRBV29-1 CSICGGMNTEAFF TGCAGCATTTGTGGGGGTATGAACACTGAAGCTTTCTTT
TRBJ2-2 many - TRBV3-1 CASSQEARRFTGELFF TGTGCCAGCAGCCAAGAGGCCCGTAGGTTCACCGGGGAGCTGTTTTTT
TRBJ2-3 many TRBD2 TRBV14 CASSQDPMLAGKDTQYF TGTGCCAGCAGCCAAGACCCCATGCTAGCGGGAAAGGATACGCAGTATTTT
TRBJ2-2 many - TRBV20-1 CSARVQGRLETGELFF TGCAGTGCTAGAGTTCAAGGCCGTCTAGAAACCGGGGAGCTGTTTTTT
TRBJ2-3 few - TRBV29-1 CSVGILGTFTDTQYF TGCAGCGTTGGGATCCTAGGTACATTCACAGATACGCAGTATTTT
TRBJ1-5 many - TRBV11-2 CASSLGPREGNQPQHF TGTGCCAGCAGCTTAGGGCCCAGGGAAGGCAATCAGCCCCAGCATTTT